The clone carrying this TCR beta chain has a single count. The sample comes from a study of blood T cell repertoires in COVID-19. As for the study in general: Collection of acute and convalescent COVID-19 samples took place in the United States, Italy and Spain.

V gave up 3 bases and J gave up 2 bases, with 11 bases separating them. The CDR3 spans 14 residues. The germline CDR1 and CDR2 sequences are SGHNT and YYREEE (reference sequence). TCRdb's table, derived via immunoSEQ multiplex PCR, lists solely in-frame clones and lacks some. The repertoire holds roughly 280,000 clones, with roughly 86% as singletons. The chain is built from TRBV5-4 and TRBJ2-5, with D maybe TRBD1 (5 bases). The material sequenced was peripheral blood. This receptor was taken from a man between 18 and 29 years old with active or convalescent COVID-19. The CDR3: CASSSQDKQETQYF. The CDR3, as DNA: TGTGCCAGCAGCTCCCAGGACAAACAAGAGACCCAGTACTTC.